These T cell receptor beta chains were read from a single sample in a study of control samples from healthy donors and cancer patients. Using immunoSEQ multiplex PCR, the repertoire was profiled, and TCRdb retains in-frame clones only, with some absent. The sample lists about 130,000 clones; about 93% were seen once. The sample taken for sequencing was PBMCs. The receptors were sampled from a man between 45 and 60 years old with head and neck cancer. CDR3s leave out the opening cysteine and the closing phenylalanine or tryptophan. The order of the fields is V gene, D gene, clone size, J gene, CDR3 protein. D genes are given only for firm matches. Clone size is stated in some rows and not others, as once, few, many or a class when expanded.

>TRBV7-9|TRBD2|-|TRBJ2-3
ASRLSGGITDTQY
>TRBV30|-|-|TRBJ1-3
AWSLGRLGLGNTIY
>TRBV12-3/TRBV12-4|-|-|TRBJ2-1
ASKVYNEQF
>TRBV27|-|-|TRBJ2-7
ASRFGGSYEQY
>TRBV11-2|-|-|TRBJ1-1
ASSLSQANEGAF
>TRBV2|TRBD1|-|TRBJ1-2
ATGTGSYGIGGYT
>TRBV27|-|-|TRBJ1-4
ASSSFAATNEKLF
>TRBV7-6|-|-|TRBJ2-3
ASSLRMGGSTDTQY
>TRBV19|-|-|TRBJ1-4
ASSYDSLNEKLF
>TRBV10-3|-|-|TRBJ1-5
AISAQGDLNQPQH
>TRBV7-9|-|few|TRBJ1-2
ASSSRQWSGYT
>TRBV30|-|-|TRBJ1-6
AWRMDFWGNSPLH
>TRBV28|TRBD1|-|TRBJ1-6
ASSFGGQRNSPLH
>TRBV28|-|-|TRBJ2-7
ASSFGVRYEQY
>TRBV5-6|-|-|TRBJ1-1
ASSPGTLNTEAF
>TRBV14|-|-|TRBJ2-6
ASSQRGPGSGANVLT
>TRBV11-2|-|-|TRBJ1-5
ASSLAVGSPQH
>TRBV4-2|TRBD2|-|TRBJ2-1
ASSRMGLAGGNEQF
>TRBV4-2|-|-|TRBJ1-3
ASSQAGGTGNTIY
>TRBV7-9|-|-|TRBJ2-7
ASRQGSYEQY
>TRBV23-1|TRBD1|once|TRBJ1-3
ASSQFPGTGVNTIY
>TRBV7-3|-|few|TRBJ2-3
ASSKWLGTDTQY
>TRBV2|-|-|TRBJ2-5
ASGGSHQETQY
>TRBV4-2|TRBD2|-|TRBJ2-7
ASSSLRLAGYEQY
>TRBV5-5|-|-|TRBJ1-1
ASSLGRVNTEAF
>TRBV4-1|-|-|TRBJ1-2
ASSQRTGVESYGYT
>TRBV18|TRBD1|-|TRBJ2-3
ASSPWTGDDTQY
>TRBV5-8|-|once|TRBJ1-2
ASSFWEANYGYT
>TRBV3-1/TRBV3-2|-|-|TRBJ2-3
ASSQTGYTQY
>TRBV24-1|-|once|TRBJ1-4
ATGDGSNEKLF
>TRBV12-3/TRBV12-4|-|-|TRBJ1-1
ASSYVGQAF
>TRBV5-6|-|-|TRBJ2-5
ASSFGGRGETQY
>TRBV10-3|-|once|TRBJ1-4
AISDGMGATNEKLF
>TRBV4-2|TRBD2|-|TRBJ2-7
ASSQVLAGGHYEQY
>TRBV5-1|-|-|TRBJ2-5
ASSFAIATGTQETQY
>TRBV18|TRBD1|once|TRBJ1-4
ASSARTGGPTTNEKLF
>TRBV7-9|-|-|TRBJ1-1
ASSLPGREAF
>TRBV4-3|-|-|TRBJ2-5
ASSQSGVRGAWETQY
>TRBV10-3|-|once|TRBJ2-2
AIKGAGELF